These T cell receptor beta chains were read from a single sample in a study of T cell repertoires in cytomegalovirus infection. TCRdb re-called the reads with MiXCR, one entry per CDR3 protein. The profile shows around 120,000 distinct CDR3 sequences, approximately 9.2% of them singletons. Sequenced material: PBMCs. Receptors were obtained from a human donor in good health (CMV status not recorded). Some clones in this sample may be carry-over from other donors' samples. Both conserved end residues are part of each CDR3. D genes are given only for firm matches. Clone sizes are given selectively: once, few, many, or a class where the clone is expanded.

j_gene: TRBJ1-1; v_gene: TRBV12-3/TRBV12-4; abundance: many; len: 15; d_gene: .; CDR3aa: CASTLHGAAHTEAFF; CDR3nt: TGTGCCAGCACCCTACACGGGGCAGCTCACACTGAAGCTTTCTTT
j_gene: TRBJ2-4; v_gene: TRBV4-1; abundance: few; len: 16; d_gene: TRBD2; CDR3aa: CASSRLAGDLGNIQYF; CDR3nt: TGCGCCAGCAGCCGACTAGCGGGGGACCTCGGAAACATTCAGTACTTC
j_gene: TRBJ2-1; v_gene: TRBV6-5; abundance: many; len: 15; d_gene: TRBD1; CDR3aa: CASSYDDRAYNEQFF; CDR3nt: TGTGCCAGCAGTTACGACGACAGGGCCTACAATGAGCAGTTCTTC
j_gene: TRBJ2-3; v_gene: TRBV7-3; abundance: many; len: 16; d_gene: TRBD2; CDR3aa: CASSHTRLAGTDTQYF; CDR3nt: TGTGCCAGCAGCCATACCCGTCTAGCGGGCACAGATACGCAGTATTTT
j_gene: TRBJ2-7; v_gene: TRBV20-1; abundance: .; len: 14; d_gene: .; CDR3aa: CSAIGQGRFYEQYF; CDR3nt: TGCAGTGCTATCGGGCAGGGTAGGTTTTACGAGCAGTACTTC
j_gene: TRBJ1-5; v_gene: TRBV27; abundance: few; len: 15; d_gene: .; CDR3aa: CASSPLGGAKQPQHF; CDR3nt: TGTGCCAGCAGTCCCCTGGGGGGCGCGAAGCAGCCCCAGCATTTT
j_gene: TRBJ1-5; v_gene: TRBV30; abundance: few; len: 13; d_gene: .; CDR3aa: CAWSVGSNQPQHF; CDR3nt: TGTGCCTGGAGTGTTGGGAGCAATCAGCCCCAGCATTTT
j_gene: TRBJ1-3; v_gene: TRBV6-1; abundance: many; len: 14; d_gene: .; CDR3aa: CASTSKLAGNTIYF; CDR3nt: TGTGCCAGCACCAGCAAATTGGCTGGAAACACCATATATTTT
j_gene: TRBJ2-1; v_gene: TRBV9; abundance: .; len: 19; d_gene: TRBD2; CDR3aa: CASSVGGKPAGGSYNEQFF; CDR3nt: TGTGCCAGCAGCGTAGGAGGGAAGCCAGCGGGGGGCTCCTACAATGAGCAGTTCTTC
j_gene: TRBJ2-2; v_gene: TRBV19; abundance: many; len: 15; d_gene: .; CDR3aa: CASRGLREGTGELFF; CDR3nt: TGTGCCAGTAGGGGACTGAGGGAAGGTACCGGGGAGCTGTTTTTT